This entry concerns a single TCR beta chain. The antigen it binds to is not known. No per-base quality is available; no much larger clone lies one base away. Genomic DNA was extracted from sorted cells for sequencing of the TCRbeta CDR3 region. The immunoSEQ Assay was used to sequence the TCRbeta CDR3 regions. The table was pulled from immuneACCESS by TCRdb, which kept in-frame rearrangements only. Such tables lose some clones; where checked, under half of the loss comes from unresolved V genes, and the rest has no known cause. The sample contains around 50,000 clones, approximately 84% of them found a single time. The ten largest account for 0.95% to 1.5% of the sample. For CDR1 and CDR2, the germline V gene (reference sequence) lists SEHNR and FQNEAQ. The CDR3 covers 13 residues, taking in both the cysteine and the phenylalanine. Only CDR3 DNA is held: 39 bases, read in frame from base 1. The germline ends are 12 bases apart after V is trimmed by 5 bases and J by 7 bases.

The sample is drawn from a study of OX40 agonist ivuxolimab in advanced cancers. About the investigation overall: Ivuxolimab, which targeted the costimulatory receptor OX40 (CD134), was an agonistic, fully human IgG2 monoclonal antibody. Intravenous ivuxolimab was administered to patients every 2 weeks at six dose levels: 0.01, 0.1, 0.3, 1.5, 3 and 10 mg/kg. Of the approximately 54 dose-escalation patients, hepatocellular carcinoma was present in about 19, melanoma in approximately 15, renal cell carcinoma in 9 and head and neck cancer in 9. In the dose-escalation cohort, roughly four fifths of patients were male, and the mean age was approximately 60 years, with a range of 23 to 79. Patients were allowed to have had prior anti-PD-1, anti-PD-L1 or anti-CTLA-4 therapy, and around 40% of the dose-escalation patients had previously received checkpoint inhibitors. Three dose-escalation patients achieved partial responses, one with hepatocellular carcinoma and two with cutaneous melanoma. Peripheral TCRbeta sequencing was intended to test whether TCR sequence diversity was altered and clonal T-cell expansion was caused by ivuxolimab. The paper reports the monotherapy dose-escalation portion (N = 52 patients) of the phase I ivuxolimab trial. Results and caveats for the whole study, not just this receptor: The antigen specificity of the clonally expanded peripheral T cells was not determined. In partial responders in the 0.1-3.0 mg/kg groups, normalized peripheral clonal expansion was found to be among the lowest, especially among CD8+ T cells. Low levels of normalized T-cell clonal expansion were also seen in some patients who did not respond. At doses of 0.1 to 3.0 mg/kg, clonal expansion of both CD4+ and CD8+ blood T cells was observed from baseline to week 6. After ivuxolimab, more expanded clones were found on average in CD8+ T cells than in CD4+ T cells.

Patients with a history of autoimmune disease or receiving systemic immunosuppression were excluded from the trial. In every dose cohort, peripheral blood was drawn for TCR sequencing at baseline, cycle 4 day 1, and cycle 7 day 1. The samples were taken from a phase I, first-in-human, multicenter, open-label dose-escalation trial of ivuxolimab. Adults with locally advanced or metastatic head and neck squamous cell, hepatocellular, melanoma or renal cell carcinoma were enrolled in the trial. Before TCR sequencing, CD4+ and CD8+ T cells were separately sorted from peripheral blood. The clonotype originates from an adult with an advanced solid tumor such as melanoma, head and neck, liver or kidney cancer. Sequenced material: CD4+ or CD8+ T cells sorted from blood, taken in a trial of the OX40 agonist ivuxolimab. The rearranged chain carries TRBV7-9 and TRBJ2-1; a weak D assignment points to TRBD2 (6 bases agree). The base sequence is TGTGCCAGCAGCCGGGGGTTGGTTAATGAGCAGTTCTTC. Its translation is CASSRGLVNEQFF. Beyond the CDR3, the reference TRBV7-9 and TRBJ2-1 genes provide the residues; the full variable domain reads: DTGVSQNPRHKITKRGQNVTFRCDPISEHNRLYWYRQTLGQGPEFLTYFQNEAQLEKSRLLSDRFSAERPKGSFSTLEIQRTEQGDSAMYLCASSRGLVNEQFFGPGTRLTVL.